This TCR beta chain originates from a study of blood T cells in healthy people across ages. Then a second PCR, running roughly 7 to 11 cycles, was carried out with a sample-barcoded 5' primer and a J-beta primer mix. Every cDNA molecule bore a tag from a template-switch adaptor containing 12 random nucleotides. MiXCR was run by TCRdb on the 5' RACE reads, yielding one entry per CDR3 protein. The table includes approximately 820,000 distinct CDR3 sequences, 40% to 50% detected once. Study results and caveats: A roughly linear fall in TCR beta diversity per million T cells was seen with increasing age.

Germline values: CDR1 GTSNPN, CDR2 SVGIG (reference sequence). The CDR3 is made up of 12 amino acids. V lost 3 bases, J lost 5 bases, and 10 bases lay in between. For this clonotype: Its cognate antigen is unknown.

Every participating donor contributed roughly 10 milliliters of peripheral blood through a draw. The chain carries TRBV30 and TRBJ1-1; D gene ambiguous. The sequence was collected from a man aged 60 to 69 in good health. Material: blood. CDR3 nucleotide sequence: TGTGCCTGGAGATATGAGGAGACTGAAGCTTTCTTT. It yields the protein CAWRYEETEAFF.